The 10 T cell receptor beta chains given below trace back to one sample, sequenced in a study of vaccination and CD4 T cells after COVID-19. No antigens are known for them. Researchers used the Oncomine TCR Beta short-read assay to sequence DNA from cultured CD4+ T cells. TCRdb reanalysed the PCR reads using MiXCR and keeps one entry per CDR3 protein. The repertoire holds 20,000 to 25,000 distinct CDR3 sequences, with approximately 40% as singletons. Treatment meaning: roughly 11-day PBMC culture with coronavirus spike peptide pools or control peptides (ViraFEST assay). Sequencing was done on a sample of CD4+ T cells from blood, cultured in vitro. The receptors come from a human donor who had recovered from COVID-19.

This clonotype came up a few times. The rearrangement joins TRBV11-3 to TRBJ1-2; D perhaps matches TRBD1 (6 bases). The CDR3 contains 14 residues. Trimming shortened V by 5 bases and J by 4 bases, and 14 bases separated the two germline ends. CDR1 is SGHNT, CDR2 YENEEA, per germline. The chain's CDR3 is CASSIGQQLYGYTF. The CDR3 nucleotides are TGTGCCAGCAGCATTGGACAGCAACTCTATGGCTACACCTTC.

The V and J genes are TRBV7-8 and TRBJ1-1; a weak D match, TRBD1 (6 bases). Trimming pared 6 bases from V and 0 bases from J, leaving 17 bases between. Germline lookup yields CDR1 SGHVS and CDR2 FQNEAQ. CDR3 length: 16 amino acids. CDR3 protein: CASRYGAGVLNTEAFF. The CDR3 DNA reads TGTGCCAGCAGATATGGGGCAGGGGTCCTGAACACTGAAGCTTTCTTT. The variable domain in full, completed from reference TRBV7-8 and TRBJ1-1, reads GAGVSQSPRYKVAKRGQDVALRCDPISGHVSLFWYQQALGQGPEFLTYFQNEAQLDKSGLPSDRFFAERPEGSVSTLKIQRTQQEDSAVYLCASRYGAGVLNTEAFFGQGTRLTVV.

V is TRBV24-1 and J is TRBJ2-5, with D perhaps TRBD2 (6 bases). The CDR3 runs to 15 residues. The V gene lost 3 bases and the J gene lost 1 base, with 11 bases spanning the gap. The V gene's germline CDR1 is KGHDR and CDR2 SFDVKD. Written as DNA, the CDR3 is TGTGCCACCAGTGATCCTCGGACTACCCAAGAGACCCAGTACTTC. Translated: CATSDPRTTQETQYF.

This chain's CDR3 is CASSQSQVKAFF. The DNA of the CDR3 is TGTGCCAGTAGCCAATCTCAAGTTAAGGCTTTCTTT. The gene calls are TRBV19 and TRBJ1-1, with D uncertain. Trimming removed 6 bases from V and 11 bases from J, with 16 bases in between. This CDR3 has 12 amino acids. Germline V lookup: CDR1 LNHDA, CDR2 SQIVND (reference sequence). The whole variable domain, remainder taken from reference TRBV19 and TRBJ1-1, is DGGITQSPKYLFRKEGQNVTLSCEQNLNHDAMYWYRQDPGQGLRLIYYSQIVNDFQKGDIAEGYSVSREKKESFPLTVTSAQKNPTAFYLCASSQSQVKAFFGQGTRLTVV.

This clonotype was picked up one time. The chain joins TRBV5-6 to TRBJ1-2; maybe TRBD1 (6 bases). V was shortened by 1 base and J by 6 bases, with 10 bases between the two germline ends. In germline, CDR1 is SGHDT, CDR2 YYEEEE. The CDR3 contains 13 residues. CDR3 in amino acids: CASSLTGYDGYTF. DNA for the CDR3: TGTGCCAGCAGCTTGACAGGGTATGATGGCTACACCTTC.

The genes are TRBV19 and TRBJ1-5; D uncertain. Trimming pared 3 bases from V and 3 bases from J, leaving 15 bases between. Germline assignment: CDR1 LNHDA and CDR2 SQIVND (reference sequence). There are 16 residues in the CDR3. CDR3 loop: CASSMRLGSINQPQHF. The CDR3 DNA follows: TGTGCCAGTAGTATGAGATTAGGTAGTATCAATCAGCCCCAGCATTTT. The whole variable domain, filled in from reference TRBV19 and TRBJ1-5, reads DGGITQSPKYLFRKEGQNVTLSCEQNLNHDAMYWYRQDPGQGLRLIYYSQIVNDFQKGDIAEGYSVSREKKESFPLTVTSAQKNPTAFYLCASSMRLGSINQPQHFGDGTRLSIL.

This chain joins TRBV20-1 and TRBJ2-1, with 11 bases that match TRBD2. From germline, CDR1 is DFQATT and CDR2 SNEGSKA (reference sequence). The CDR3 totals 16 residues. V dropped 0 bases and J dropped 9; count of bases not matched to a gene: 10. CDR3 sequence reads: CSARDYLAGGRAEQFF. The CDR3 bases are TGCAGTGCTAGAGATTACTTAGCGGGAGGGAGGGCTGAGCAGTTCTTC.

The chain employs TRBV6-1 and TRBJ2-7; weak D call: TRBD1 (5 bases). From germline, CDR1 is MNHNS and CDR2 SASEGT. The CDR3 loop spans 13 amino acids. The V end was cut by 8 bases, the J end by 4 bases, with 15 bases between. This CDR3 reads CASGKAGKYEQYF. CDR3 nucleotides: TGTGCCAGCGGGAAGGCAGGGAAGTACGAGCAGTACTTC.

V and J are TRBV7-9 and TRBJ2-2; D is undetermined. CDR1 and CDR2 (germline): SEHNR, FQNEAQ (reference sequence). The CDR3 covers 15 residues. The ends were cut back, 0 bases at V and 4 bases at J, with 9 bases in the middle. Here the CDR3 DNA reads TGTGCCAGCAGCTTAGCTGGGGTAGGCACCGGGGAGCTGTTTTTT. Translating it yields CASSLAGVGTGELFF.

There are a few counts of this clonotype. J is TRBJ1-2 and V is TRBV7-9; D remains unclear. CDR3 size: 12 residues. Trimming took off 5 bases at V and 4 bases at J, with 8 bases between the two ends. Germline values: CDR1 SEHNR, CDR2 FQNEAQ (reference sequence). DNA of the CDR3: TGTGCCAGCAGCGGCTCGGGCTATGGCTACACCTTC. Translated, it gives CASSGSGYGYTF.